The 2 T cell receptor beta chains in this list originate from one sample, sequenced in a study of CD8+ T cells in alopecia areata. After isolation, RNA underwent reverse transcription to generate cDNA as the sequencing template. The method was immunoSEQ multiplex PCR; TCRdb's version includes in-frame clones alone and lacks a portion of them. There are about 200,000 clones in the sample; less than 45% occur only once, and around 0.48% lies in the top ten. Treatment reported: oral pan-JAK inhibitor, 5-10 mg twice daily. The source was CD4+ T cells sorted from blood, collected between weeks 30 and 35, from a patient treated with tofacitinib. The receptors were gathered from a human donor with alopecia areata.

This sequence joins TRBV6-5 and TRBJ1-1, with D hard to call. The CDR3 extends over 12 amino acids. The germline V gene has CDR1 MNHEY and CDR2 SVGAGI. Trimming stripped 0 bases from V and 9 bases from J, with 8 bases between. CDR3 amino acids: CASSYSTRKAFF. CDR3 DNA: TGTGCCAGCAGTTACTCGACACGGAAAGCTTTCTTT.

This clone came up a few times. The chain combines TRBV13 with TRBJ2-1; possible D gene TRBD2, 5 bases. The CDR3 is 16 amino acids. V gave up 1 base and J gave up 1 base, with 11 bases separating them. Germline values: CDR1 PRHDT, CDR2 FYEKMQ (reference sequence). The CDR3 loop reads CASSLVLRASYNEQFF. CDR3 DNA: TGTGCCAGCAGCTTAGTGTTGAGGGCTTCCTACAATGAGCAGTTCTTC.